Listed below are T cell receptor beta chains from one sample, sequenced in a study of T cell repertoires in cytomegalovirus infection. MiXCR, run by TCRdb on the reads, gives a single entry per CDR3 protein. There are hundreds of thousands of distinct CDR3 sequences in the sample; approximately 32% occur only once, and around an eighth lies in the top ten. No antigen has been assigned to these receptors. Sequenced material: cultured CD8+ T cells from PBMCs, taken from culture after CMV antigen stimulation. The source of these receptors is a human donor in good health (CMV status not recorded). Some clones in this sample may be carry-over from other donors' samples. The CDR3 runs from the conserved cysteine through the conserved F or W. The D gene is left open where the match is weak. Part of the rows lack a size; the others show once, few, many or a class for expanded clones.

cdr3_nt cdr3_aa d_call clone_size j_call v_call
TGTGCCAGCAGCTTCTTAGGACCGGAGGATGGCTACACCTTC CASSFLGPEDGYTF NA few TRBJ1-2 TRBV7-6
TGTGCCAGCATCCGCGGCGGATATAGAGACAATGAGCAGTTCTTC CASIRGGYRDNEQFF NA NA TRBJ2-1 TRBV6-2/TRBV6-3
TGTGCCAGCAGTTACGCCGCGGGCCGGGAGACCCAGTACTTC CASSYAAGRETQYF NA NA TRBJ2-5 TRBV6-2/TRBV6-3
TGTGCCAGCGTCCCACTTCAGGGCTTCACTGAAGCTTTCTTT CASVPLQGFTEAFF NA NA TRBJ1-1 TRBV12-3/TRBV12-4
TGCAGTGCTAACTCTGAGGGACAGGGTTACGAGCAGTACTTC CSANSEGQGYEQYF TRBD1 once TRBJ2-7 TRBV20-1
TGTGCCACCGAAGCTCCAAATAGCGGGGGGAGCACAGATACGCAGTATTTT CATEAPNSGGSTDTQYF TRBD2 few TRBJ2-3 TRBV6-2/TRBV6-3
TGTGCCAGCAGCTTAGAGGGCCGCTTCTACACCTTC CASSLEGRFYTF NA NA TRBJ1-2 TRBV7-2
TGCGCCAGCAGCACCTACAGTGCCCCTGGAAACACCATATATTTT CASSTYSAPGNTIYF NA few TRBJ1-3 TRBV4-3
TGTGCCAGCAGTTATTGGGGACAGGGAACCTACGAGCAGTACTTC CASSYWGQGTYEQYF TRBD1 NA TRBJ2-7 TRBV6-5
TGCAGTGCTAGAGAACTGGGAACCTCTTACGAGCAGTACTTC CSARELGTSYEQYF NA NA TRBJ2-7 TRBV20-1
TGTGCCAGCAGTTACATGGCCCAGATGTTCTTC CASSYMAQMFF NA NA TRBJ2-1 TRBV6-2/TRBV6-3
TGTGCCAGCAGTCAGGGACTAGCGGGGATTTACGAGCAGTACTTC CASSQGLAGIYEQYF TRBD2 NA TRBJ2-7 TRBV12-3/TRBV12-4
TGTGCCAGCAGCGACGACAGCCATCAACTGTTTTTT CASSDDSHQLFF NA NA TRBJ1-4 TRBV6-1
TGTGCCAGCAGTTACTCGGCGGAATCAACTAATGAAAAACTGTTTTTT CASSYSAESTNEKLFF NA few TRBJ1-4 TRBV6-6
TGTGCCAGCAGCCGAAAGGGACAGGGACGAACCGGGGAGCTGTTTTTT CASSRKGQGRTGELFF TRBD1 few TRBJ2-2 TRBV7-9
TGTGCCAGCAGTTTAATTGGGGGGGAAGGAGAGACCCAGTACTTC CASSLIGGEGETQYF TRBD2 NA TRBJ2-5 TRBV6-5
TGCGCCAGCAGCCAAGATGGGGAACTAGCGGGGGGGCCCCGAGGCACAGATACGCAGTATTTT CASSQDGELAGGPRGTDTQYF TRBD2 NA TRBJ2-3 TRBV4-3
TGTGCCAGCCAATGGGTAAACACCGGGGAGCTGTTTTTT CASQWVNTGELFF NA NA TRBJ2-2 TRBV2
TGTGCCAGCAGCTTAGATCGGTCAGATACGCAGTATTTT CASSLDRSDTQYF NA many TRBJ2-3 TRBV7-8
TGTGCCAGCAGTTTATGGGTGGGGGCGGTTGAAAAACTGTTTTTT CASSLWVGAVEKLFF NA few TRBJ1-4 TRBV27
TGTGCCAGCAGCAAATCCGGGACAGGGGATAACAATGAGCAGTTCTTC CASSKSGTGDNNEQFF TRBD1 many TRBJ2-1 TRBV7-3
TGTGCCAGCAGCCAAGATTTCTATCAGCCCCAGCATTTT CASSQDFYQPQHF NA few TRBJ1-5 TRBV4-2
TGTGCCATCAGTGTGACTACAGGGAGGTTGGTTGAAGCTTTCTTT CAISVTTGRLVEAFF NA NA TRBJ1-1 TRBV10-3